This TCR beta chain is drawn from a study of cytomegalovirus exposure and HLA in healthy donors. The length of the CDR3 is 19 residues. Germline assignment: CDR1 SEHNR and CDR2 FQNEAQ (reference sequence). Unmatched junction bases numbered 14, after V lost 5 bases and J lost 0 bases. A multiplex PCR was run with 60 Vbeta primers and 13 Jbeta primers. Libraries were prepared by immunoSEQ multiplex PCR; TCRdb keeps only in-frame clonotypes and omits some of them. Found here are fewer than 200,000 clones, approximately 77% of them singletons; the top ten hold approximately 7%. This sequence was found in a male donor in good health and CMV-seropositive. The J gene is TRBJ1-4, the V gene TRBV7-9; TRBD1 aligns across 8 bases. Material: PBMCs. CDR3 loop: CASSPYTRDRPATNEKLFF. The CDR3 DNA reads as TGTGCCAGCAGCCCTTATACCCGGGACAGGCCCGCAACTAATGAAAAACTGTTTTTT.